This entry concerns a single T cell receptor (beta chain). The antigen remains undetermined. Possible read error: a much larger clone is one base away. This same CDR3 is encoded by further DNA sequences in the sample. The sample belongs to a study of shared clonotypes between healthy human individuals. General observations from the study: Clonotypes shared by all four donors outscored non-shared clonotypes in generation probability. The low donor count limited represented genetic and exposure-history diversity.

The CDR3 extends over 14 amino acids. In germline, CDR1 is SGHRS, CDR2 YFSETQ. Germline trimming cut 3 bases from V and 1 base from J; bases unmatched to any gene: 2. Data came from immunoSEQ multiplex PCR; TCRdb stores just in-frame clones and leaves some out. The top ten hold less than 2% of the sample, which has 600,000 to 750,000 clones, about 78% seen once. Healthy HIV-negative adults without recent acute infections or vaccinations served as donors. The chain combines TRBV5-1 with TRBJ1-1; 8 bases are shared with TRBD1. The clonotype originates from a woman aged 25 to 45 in good health. The specimen was memory CD4+ T cells sorted from blood. The subset was: CD45RA-negative fraction. The DNA of the CDR3 is TGCGCCAGCAGCTCGGGACAGGCGAACACTGAAGCTTTCTTT. The encoded protein is CASSSGQANTEAFF.